This entry is about one TCR delta chain. Its antigen is unknown. Germline-derived CDR1 and CDR2 are TSWWSYY and QGS. The CDR3 consists of 24 residues. The V segment lost 5 bases and the J segment 1 base; nucleotides outside the gene matches: 30. This specimen belongs to a study of Vδ1+ human thymocytes. Study results and caveats: Highly polyclonal TRG and TRD repertoires with Gaussian CDR3 length distributions appeared in thymus. Thymic delta-chain repertoires held approximately 20% Vdelta2 sequences and few Vdelta3, despite high sort purity. Unexpected Vdelta2 sequences could cause misinterpretation of bulk repertoire data.

The template was reverse-transcribed extracted RNA. CDR3 amplicons came from multiplex PCR with pooled V-gene forward and constant-region reverse primers. TCRdb re-analyzed the multiplex PCR reads via CATT. Of roughly 76,000 delta-chain clones detected, around 35% appear once; the ten largest clones hold about 0.26%. Sorted Vdelta1+ thymocytes were roughly 96% to 99.6% pure. Source material: Vdelta1+ gamma-delta thymocytes from the thymus. Indicated subset: FACS-sorted CD3+ TCRalphabeta- TCRVdelta1+ TCRVdelta2- thymocytes. The chain carries TRDV1 and TRDJ1; the match to TRDD3 covers 11 bases. The receptor's source is a boy less than two years old who had congenital heart surgery. In DNA, the CDR3 is TGTGCTCTTGGGAAACACCCCAGGCCCACTGGGGGATATCCGGGGGGGAGAGTCACCGATAAACTCATCTTT. It codes for CALGKHPRPTGGYPGGRVTDKLIF.